The 20 T cell receptor beta chains reported below all come from one sample, sequenced in a study of T cell repertoires in cytomegalovirus infection. TCRdb processed the reads anew with MiXCR; each CDR3 protein has one entry. The data show about 920,000 distinct CDR3 sequences, roughly 30% seen once. These TCRs' antigens remain unknown. The starting material was cultured CD8+ T cells from PBMCs, obtained from culture after CMV antigen stimulation. The receptors stem from a human donor in good health (CMV status not recorded). Some clones in this sample may be carry-over from other donors' samples.

The V and J genes are TRBV6-6 and TRBJ2-5; D may be TRBD1 (6 bases). The CDR3 covers 15 residues. V gave up 6 bases and J gave up 0 bases, with 14 bases separating them. Germline values: CDR1 MNHNY, CDR2 SVGAGI (reference sequence). The CDR3 sequence is CASRKQGPYQETQYF. The CDR3 DNA follows: TGTGCCAGCAGAAAACAGGGCCCGTACCAAGAGACCCAGTACTTC.

In this sample, this clonotype turned up a few times. V usage is TRBV7-6 and J usage is TRBJ2-1, with a weak D call TRBD2 (6 bases). The CDR3 is 16 amino acids. In germline, CDR1 is SGHVS, CDR2 FNYEAQ. The ends were cut back, 6 bases at V and 0 bases at J, with 15 bases in the middle. The CDR3 loop reads CASRGPGLSSYNEQFF. The CDR3 bases are TGTGCCAGCAGAGGACCGGGACTCTCCTCCTACAATGAGCAGTTCTTC.

V and J are TRBV3-1 and TRBJ2-5; TRBD2 matches at 8 bases. The CDR3 is 16 residues long. Germline V CDR1 and CDR2: LGHDT, YNNKEL (reference sequence). V trimming: 4 bases; J trimming: 1 base; junction bases outside the gene matches: 8. The CDR3 nucleotides read TGTGCCAGCAGCCCTAGGGCGGGGGGAACCCAAGAGACCCAGTACTTC. Translation gives CASSPRAGGTQETQYF.

The V call is TRBV2, the J call TRBJ2-1; D ambiguous. V was shortened by 8 bases and J by 9 bases, with 14 bases between the two germline ends. This CDR3 is 12 amino acids long. The germline V gene encodes CDR1 SNHLY and CDR2 FYNNEI. CDR3 amino acids: CASPSESAEQFF. CDR3 coding DNA: TGTGCCAGCCCCAGTGAAAGCGCTGAGCAGTTCTTC.

This chain connects TRBV27 to TRBJ1-1; 7 nucleotides agree with TRBD1. With 5 bases clipped from V and 6 bases from J, the junction kept 6 bases outside the gene matches. The CDR3 consists of 13 residues. CDR1 and CDR2 (germline): MNHEY, SMNVEV (reference sequence). CDR3 sequence reads: CASSPGTVSEAFF. CDR3 nucleotides: TGTGCCAGCAGTCCCGGGACAGTCTCTGAAGCTTTCTTT.

This clonotype has just a few counts. This chain connects TRBV19 to TRBJ2-1; D is undetermined. Trimming left V 2 bases short and J 9 bases short, with 11 bases between. This CDR3 is built from 13 residues. Looked up from germline, CDR1 is LNHDA and CDR2 is SQIVND (reference sequence). The DNA of the CDR3 is TGTGCCAGTAGTATATCGTTATTTTCTGAGCAGTTCTTC. The encoded protein is CASSISLFSEQFF.

This clonotype is a singleton in its sample. The rearrangement uses TRBV27 and TRBJ2-5, with D perhaps being TRBD1 or TRBD2 (5 bases each). Germline V gene sequence: CDR1 MNHEY, CDR2 SMNVEV (reference sequence). V shed 8 bases and J shed 7 bases, with 17 bases lying between them. The CDR3 is 13 residues long. Here the CDR3 DNA reads TGTGCCAGCCTCGGGGAAGATGGGGGGACCCAGTACTTC. Its translation: CASLGEDGGTQYF.

This clonotype has more than one count but fewer than ten. The chain combines TRBV4-3 with TRBJ2-7; D call uncertain. V shed 4 bases and J shed 2 bases, with 9 bases lying between them. This CDR3 comprises 13 residues. The germline V gene encodes CDR1 LGHNA and CDR2 YSLEER. The CDR3 region has the DNA TGCGCCAGCAGCCGCGACTTAGCCTACGAGCAGTACGTC. Translated, it gives CASSRDLAYEQYV.

Many counts were recorded for this clonotype. DNA of the CDR3: TGTGCCAGCGGTTCCCCGGGCGAGCAGTACTTC. This gives the protein CASGSPGEQYF. V usage is TRBV12-3 or TRBV12-4 and J usage is TRBJ2-7; D call uncertain. With 8 bases removed from V and 6 bases from J, the gap between germline ends came to 11 bases. The CDR3 spans 11 residues.

The table lists this clonotype with a count of one. V gene TRBV29-1 combines with J gene TRBJ2-2; D may be TRBD1 or TRBD2 (6 bases each). Germline CDR1 reads SQVTM; CDR2 reads ANQGSEA. The V end lost 7 bases, the J end lost 6 bases, and 21 bases lay between the germline ends. The CDR3 loop spans 15 amino acids. CDR3 protein: CSAAPRGRQSGELFF. CDR3 bases: TGCAGCGCGGCGCCTCGGGGGCGCCAATCCGGGGAGCTGTTTTTT.

The V gene is TRBV12-3 or TRBV12-4, the J gene TRBJ2-7; D may be TRBD1 (6 bases). The CDR3 sequence is 14 residues long. Trimming took off 5 bases at V and 7 bases at J, with 18 bases between the two ends. CDR3 protein: CASSQQTGAFEQYF. CDR3 coding DNA: TGTGCCAGCAGTCAACAGACAGGTGCATTTGAGCAGTACTTC.

V and J are TRBV19 and TRBJ2-6; a weak D match, TRBD2 (6 bases). Germline V lookup: CDR1 LNHDA, CDR2 SQIVND (reference sequence). The CDR3 contains 16 residues. Deletions cut 9 bases from V and 2 bases from J, with 17 bases between. CDR3 sequence (DNA): TGTGCCAGCGAAGGAGGGGCCTGGGCTGGGGCCAACGTCCTGACTTTC. Translating it yields CASEGGAWAGANVLTF.

This clonotype occurred a few times. V gene TRBV5-6 combines with J gene TRBJ1-1; D gene uncertain. CDR3 length: 13 amino acids. Germline V gene data show CDR1 as SGHDT and CDR2 as YYEEEE. The ends were cut back, 4 bases at V and 4 bases at J, with 11 bases in the middle. The CDR3 loop reads CASSPQSVTEAFF. The CDR3 region has the DNA TGTGCCAGCAGCCCGCAGTCGGTCACTGAAGCTTTCTTT.

The J gene is TRBJ1-5, the V gene TRBV6-2 or TRBV6-3; D gene uncertain. The germline CDR1 and CDR2 sequences are MNHEY and SVGEGT. V lost 6 bases and J 5 bases, leaving 11 bases between the germline ends. CDR3 length equals 13 residues. CDR3 protein: CASRRPADQPQHF. The CDR3 coding sequence is TGTGCCAGCAGGAGACCGGCGGATCAGCCCCAGCATTTT.

The chain employs TRBV27 and TRBJ1-4; D remains unclear. The CDR3 totals 14 residues. V was clipped by 5 bases and J by 3 bases, with 10 bases between them. CDR1 and CDR2 (germline): MNHEY, SMNVEV (reference sequence). CDR3 in amino acids: CASSPLGSNEKLFF. CDR3 DNA sequence: TGTGCCAGCAGTCCCTTGGGCTCTAATGAAAAACTGTTTTTT. The full variable domain, with the rest looked up from reference TRBV27 and TRBJ1-4, is EAQVTQNPRYLITVTGKKLTVTCSQNMNHEYMSWYRQDPGLGLRQIYYSMNVEVTDKGDVPEGYKVSRKEKRNFPLILESPSPNQTSLYFCASSPLGSNEKLFFGSGTQLSVL.

About this clonotype itself: Being one base from a much bigger clone, this may be a read error. The CDR3 does not end in the conserved phenylalanine or tryptophan, so this is likely a read error. V and J are TRBV7-8 and TRBJ2-5, with TRBD2 matching over 11 bases. Germline V CDR1 and CDR2: SGHVS, FQNEAQ. Losses at the gene ends were 2 bases for V and 1 base for J; bases not matched to a gene: 6. CDR3 length: 17 amino acids. This CDR3 reads CASSLRLAGGTQETQYI. The CDR3 DNA reads as TGTGCCAGCAGCTTAAGGCTAGCGGGGGGAACCCAAGAGACCCAGTACATC.

This clonotype was counted a few times. The chain uses TRBV27 and TRBJ2-5; D uncertain. Germline lookup yields CDR1 MNHEY and CDR2 SMNVEV (reference sequence). With 0 bases removed from V and 5 bases from J, the gap between germline ends came to 7 bases. The CDR3 is 13 residues long. In DNA form, the CDR3 reads TGTGCCAGCAGTTTATCCGACTTTGAGACCCAGTACTTC. Residues: CASSLSDFETQYF.

The V and J genes are TRBV18 and TRBJ2-7; perhaps TRBD2 as D (5 bases). The CDR3 is 15 amino acids. Germline CDR1 and CDR2: KGHSH and LQKENI. The V end was cut by 8 bases, the J end by 0 bases, with 17 bases between. CDR3 sequence reads: CASPRGHPSSYEQYF. In DNA, the CDR3 is TGTGCCAGCCCGCGAGGGCATCCCAGCTCCTACGAGCAGTACTTC.

Ten or more counts support this clonotype. This chain uses TRBV7-8 with TRBJ2-7; 13 nucleotides line up with TRBD2. The germline V gene encodes CDR1 SGHVS and CDR2 FQNEAQ. There are 15 residues in the CDR3. Losses at the gene ends were 1 base for V and 3 bases for J; bases not matched to a gene: 0. CDR3 in amino acids: CASSLGLAGGYEQYF. Here the CDR3 DNA reads TGTGCCAGCAGCTTAGGACTAGCGGGGGGCTACGAGCAGTACTTC.

On this clonotype itself: A read error may account for a junction end that differs from germline. This sequence joins TRBV6-8 and TRBJ2-1, with D uncertain. The CDR3 totals 12 residues. From germline, CDR1 is MNHGY and CDR2 SAAAGT. CDR3 loop: CASGLRVGERFF. The CDR3 DNA reads TGTGCCAGCGGCCTAAGGGTCGGCGAGCGGTTCTTC.